The T cell receptor beta chain described here comes from a study of OX40 agonist ivuxolimab in advanced cancers. The CDR3 consists of 14 residues. Germline V gene data show CDR1 as LNHDA and CDR2 as SQIVND (reference sequence). Trimming removed 6 bases from V and 5 bases from J, with 16 bases in between. Using immunoSEQ multiplex PCR, the repertoire was profiled, and TCRdb retains in-frame clones only, with some absent. Here the sample spans 65,000 to 75,000 clones, approximately 81% being singletons. Specimen: CD4+ or CD8+ T cells sorted from blood, collected in a trial of the OX40 agonist ivuxolimab. The chain employs TRBV19 and TRBJ1-1, with D tentatively TRBD1 (5 bases). The receptor's source is an adult with an advanced solid tumor such as melanoma, head and neck, liver or kidney cancer. For the CDR3, the DNA is TGTGCCAGTAGCCCAGGGAGGTTAAGAACTGAAGCTTTCTTT. This encodes CASSPGRLRTEAFF.